What follows describes a single T cell receptor beta chain. The library came from three nested PCR rounds adapted from ARM-PCR protocols. TCRdb redid the calling of the multiplex PCR reads with MiXCR, one entry per CDR3 protein. The sample shows 65,000 to 85,000 distinct CDR3 sequences, around 82% of them seen only once. The sample is drawn from a study of tumor and adjacent non-tumor tissue in lung cancer. Germline lookup yields CDR1 MNHNS and CDR2 SASEGT. CDR3 length: 13 amino acids. No cell sorting was done before RNA was extracted from the tissue. The normal lung tissue was taken more than 3 cm from the tumor edge. Donors were chemotherapy-naive, newly diagnosed lung cancer surgical patients in China, August–November 2014.

This TCR was sampled from a man in his 60s with non-small cell lung cancer. The specimen sequenced was distant non-tumor lung tissue. The V gene is TRBV6-1, the J gene TRBJ2-1; a weak D match, TRBD2 (6 bases). CDR3 loop: CTSSTTEYNEQFF. For the CDR3, the DNA is TGTACTAGCAGCACGACAGAGTACAATGAGCAGTTCTTC.